What follows are 21 T cell receptor beta chains derived from one specimen sequenced in a study of OX40 agonist ivuxolimab in advanced cancers. Repertoires were generated with immunoSEQ multiplex PCR, while TCRdb's copy carries only in-frame clones and drops some. The data contain approximately 80,000 clones, approximately 90% of them singletons. Source: CD4+ or CD8+ T cells sorted from blood, taken in a trial of the OX40 agonist ivuxolimab. Receptors were obtained from an adult with an advanced solid tumor such as melanoma, head and neck, liver or kidney cancer.

The rearrangement joins TRBV18 to TRBJ1-2; weak D call: TRBD1 (6 bases). CDR1 KGHSH and CDR2 LQKENI come from the germline V gene. With 2 bases removed from V and 5 bases from J, the gap between germline ends came to 9 bases. The CDR3 runs 13 residues. The CDR3 DNA reads as TGTGCCAGCTCACCAGGGCAGGGGTATGGCTACACCTTC. Its protein product is CASSPGQGYGYTF.

The sample holds one count of this clone. The V call is TRBV7-9, the J call TRBJ2-4, with D possibly being TRBD1 (5 bases). From germline, CDR1 is SEHNR and CDR2 FQNEAQ (reference sequence). The CDR3 extends over 15 amino acids. V lost 0 bases and J 1 base, leaving 7 bases between the germline ends. CDR3 sequence reads: CASSLAGVAKNIQYF. CDR3 sequence (DNA): TGTGCCAGCAGCTTAGCAGGGGTTGCCAAAAACATTCAGTACTTC. The variable domain in full, with the rest retrieved from reference TRBV7-9 and TRBJ2-4, is DTGVSQNPRHKITKRGQNVTFRCDPISEHNRLYWYRQTLGQGPEFLTYFQNEAQLEKSRLLSDRFSAERPKGSFSTLEIQRTEQGDSAMYLCASSLAGVAKNIQYFGAGTRLSVL.

The genes are TRBV5-4 and TRBJ2-7; 9 positions match TRBD1. The ends lost 4 bases at V and 6 bases at J; junction bases unmatched: 8. This CDR3 comprises 14 residues. CDR1 and CDR2 from the germline V gene are SGHNT and YYREEE (reference sequence). CDR3 amino acids: CASSPGTGYTEQYF. The CDR3 coding sequence is TGTGCCAGCAGCCCCGGGACAGGGTATACCGAGCAGTACTTC.

The J gene is TRBJ2-5, the V gene TRBV5-4; unclear D gene. This CDR3 spans 12 amino acids. V was cut by 3 bases and J by 2 bases, with 5 bases left in between. The germline V gene has CDR1 SGHNT and CDR2 YYREEE (reference sequence). For the CDR3, the DNA is TGTGCCAGCAGCTCACCGCAAGAGACCCAGTACTTC. It is translated as CASSSPQETQYF.

This clone was observed a handful of times. The V gene is TRBV19, the J gene TRBJ1-1; TRBD1 might be the D (6 bases). This CDR3 is built from 15 residues. Trimming stripped 8 bases from V and 5 bases from J, with 21 bases between. Germline V gene lookup returns CDR1 LNHDA and CDR2 SQIVND (reference sequence). CDR3 protein: CASHPAGGRRTEAFF. The CDR3 bases are TGTGCCAGTCACCCGGCTGGGGGGCGGAGAACTGAAGCTTTCTTT.

This clone has just one count. Other DNA sequences of this sample code for an identical CDR3. This sequence joins TRBV30 and TRBJ1-6; 10 nucleotides line up with TRBD1. The CDR3 totals 14 residues. CDR1 is GTSNPN, CDR2 SVGIG, per germline (reference sequence). V lost 5 bases, J lost 7 bases, and 5 bases stayed unmatched. This chain's CDR3 is CAWGTGVPNSPLHF. The CDR3 nucleotides are TGTGCCTGGGGGACAGGGGTCCCCAATTCACCCCTCCACTTT.

The V gene is TRBV6-6, the J gene TRBJ2-1; D gene unclear. The CDR3 consists of 12 residues. Trimming left V 5 bases short and J 5 bases short, with 7 bases between. Per the germline V gene, CDR1 is MNHNY and CDR2 is SVGAGI (reference sequence). In DNA form, the CDR3 reads TGTGCCAGCAGTCTTAGTGACAATGAGCAGTTCTTC. Translation: CASSLSDNEQFF.

The chain links TRBV29-1 to TRBJ2-1; D unresolved. Per the germline V gene, CDR1 is SQVTM and CDR2 is ANQGSEA. The CDR3 contains 12 residues. Trimming cost V 7 bases and J 8 bases, with 15 bases left between them. The CDR3 sequence: CSARSSSYEQFF. As DNA, the CDR3 is TGCAGCGCCCGGTCGAGCTCGTATGAGCAGTTCTTC.

This chain links TRBV28 with TRBJ2-7; 7 bases are shared with TRBD1. There are 15 residues in the CDR3. V dropped 2 bases and J dropped 0; count of bases not matched to a gene: 4. CDR1 is MDHEN and CDR2 is SYDVKM in the germline V gene. CDR3: CASSLGGQSSYEQYF. The CDR3 DNA reads TGTGCCAGCAGTTTAGGGGGACAGAGCTCCTACGAGCAGTACTTC.

The chain is built from TRBV6-7 and TRBJ2-3; TRBD2 matches 7 bases. TRBV6-7 is an ORF, with its function uncertain. The J segment lost 5 bases and the V segment lost 7 bases, leaving 9 bases of the junction unmatched. This CDR3 has 14 amino acids. Written as DNA, the CDR3 is TGTGCCAGCACCGGACGGGGGGATATAGATACGCAGTATTTT. This translates into CASTGRGDIDTQYF.

The rearrangement uses TRBV7-2 and TRBJ2-6, with 11 bases matching TRBD1. This CDR3 is built from 17 residues. V trimming: 2 bases; J trimming: 2 bases; junction bases outside the gene matches: 2. The germline V gene has CDR1 SGHTA and CDR2 FQGNSA. The CDR3 DNA reads as TGTGCCAGCAGCTTAAGGGGACAGGGGGCTGGGGCCAACGTCCTGACTTTC. It yields the protein CASSLRGQGAGANVLTF.

This clone was observed a single time. This chain's CDR3 is CASSPGTSSYNEQFF. DNA of the CDR3: TGTGCCAGCAGCCCCGGGACTAGCTCCTACAATGAGCAGTTCTTC. V and J are TRBV6-6 and TRBJ2-1; 8 bases fit TRBD2. The germline gives CDR1 MNHNY, CDR2 SVGAGI (reference sequence). V gave up 6 bases and J gave up 0 bases; unmatched junction bases: 4. The CDR3 runs to 15 residues.

The J gene is TRBJ2-3, the V gene TRBV7-8; D unresolved. V gave up 3 bases and J gave up 6 bases, with 4 bases separating them. This CDR3 region has 11 residues. Germline assignment: CDR1 SGHVS and CDR2 FQNEAQ. The CDR3 nucleotides are TGTGCCAGCAGCTTTTTGGATACGCAGTATTTT. Translated, it gives CASSFLDTQYF. Drawing the rest from reference TRBV7-8 and TRBJ2-3, the complete variable domain is GAGVSQSPRYKVAKRGQDVALRCDPISGHVSLFWYQQALGQGPEFLTYFQNEAQLDKSGLPSDRFFAERPEGSVSTLKIQRTQQEDSAVYLCASSFLDTQYFGPGTRLTVL.

This chain joins TRBV10-2 and TRBJ2-5, with unresolved D. This CDR3 has 11 residues. Germline V lookup: CDR1 WSHSY, CDR2 SAAADI. Between the trimmed V and J ends, which lost 3 bases and 5 bases, there was a span of 4 bases. The CDR3 DNA follows: TGCGCCAGCAGTGAATGGGAGACCCAGTACTTC. The encoded protein is CASSEWETQYF.

The chain links TRBV7-3 to TRBJ2-2, with D unclear. In germline, CDR1 is SGHTA, CDR2 FQGTGA. The length of the CDR3 is 13 residues. The V gene lost 1 base and the J gene lost 3 bases, with 3 bases spanning the gap. CDR3 sequence: CASSLRHTGELFF. For the CDR3, the DNA is TGTGCCAGCAGCTTAAGGCACACCGGGGAGCTGTTTTTT.

The chain links TRBV4-1 to TRBJ2-5; D not certain. V was trimmed by 1 base and J by 3 bases, leaving 9 bases between them. Per the germline V gene, CDR1 is MGHRA and CDR2 is YSYEKL. The CDR3 is 14 amino acids. This chain's CDR3 is CASSQVWTEETQYF. The CDR3 DNA reads TGCGCCAGCAGCCAAGTTTGGACCGAAGAGACCCAGTACTTC.

The chain links TRBV29-1 to TRBJ2-5; a possible D gene is TRBD1 (5 bases). The germline CDR1 and CDR2 sequences are SQVTM and ANQGSEA. This CDR3 is built from 13 residues. V lost 6 bases and J lost 2, with 13 bases in between. The CDR3 reads CSVQRQTQETQYF. CDR3 DNA sequence: TGCAGCGTACAGCGACAGACACAAGAGACCCAGTACTTC.

This clone was seen a single time. J is TRBJ2-3 and V is TRBV19, with D perhaps TRBD1 or TRBD2 (6 bases each). The CDR3 is 14 residues long. Trimming left V 1 base short and J 4 bases short, with 9 bases between. Per the germline V gene, CDR1 is LNHDA and CDR2 is SQIVND (reference sequence). This chain's CDR3 is CASSIGGAPDTQYF. As DNA, the CDR3 is TGTGCCAGTAGTATAGGGGGGGCCCCAGATACGCAGTATTTT.

The chain uses TRBV11-3 and TRBJ1-2; D unresolved. The V gene's germline CDR1 is SGHNT and CDR2 YENEEA. CDR3 length: 9 amino acids. V was pared by 8 bases and J by 7 bases, with 5 bases between. In DNA form, the CDR3 reads TGTGCCAGCCGCGGTGGCTACACCTTC. The encoded protein is CASRGGYTF.

As for this clone: Other DNA sequences in this sample translate to the same CDR3. J is TRBJ2-1 and V is TRBV6-1; 8 nucleotides line up with TRBD1. The V and J ends lost 6 bases and 6 bases, in that order; junction bases with no gene match: 7. CDR1 MNHNS and CDR2 SASEGT come from the germline V gene. The CDR3 covers 14 residues. This chain's CDR3 is CASRTGTGRNEQFF. The CDR3 nucleotides are TGTGCCAGCAGGACCGGGACAGGACGCAATGAGCAGTTCTTC.

V gene TRBV5-1 combines with J gene TRBJ1-1; D is perhaps TRBD1 (5 bases). The CDR3 is 15 amino acids. The V end was cut by 7 bases, the J end by 5 bases, with 21 bases between. The germline gives CDR1 SGHRS, CDR2 YFSETQ. CDR3 DNA: TGCGCCAGCGGACACCCCGCGGGGGGACGGACTGAAGCTTTCTTT. This gives the protein CASGHPAGGRTEAFF. Complete variable domain (other parts from reference TRBV5-1 and TRBJ1-1): KAGVTQTPRYLIKTRGQQVTLSCSPISGHRSVSWYQQTPGQGLQFLFEYFSETQRNKGNFPGRFSGRQFSNSRSEMNVSTLELGDSALYLCASGHPAGGRTEAFFGQGTRLTVV.